Presented here are 8 T cell receptor beta chains from one specimen sequenced in a study of blood T cell repertoires in COVID-19. Clones were sequenced by immunoSEQ multiplex PCR, and TCRdb holds only the in-frame ones, with some missing. Altogether 100,000 to 150,000 clones are present, around four fifths being singletons, with the ten largest covering roughly 10%. Sequencing input: peripheral blood. These receptors originate from a man in his 60s with acute or convalescent COVID-19.

The gene calls are TRBV5-1 and TRBJ2-7; D perhaps matches TRBD2 (5 bases). V dropped 0 bases and J dropped 2 bases, with 12 bases sitting between them. CDR1 and CDR2 (germline): SGHRS, YFSETQ. This CDR3 has 15 residues. CDR3 bases: TGCGCCAGCAGCTTGGGCGGGCTAGGAACCTACGAGCAGTACTTC. It yields the protein CASSLGGLGTYEQYF.

Regarding this clone: A junction boundary mismatches the germline segment, possibly from a read error. CDR3 nucleotide sequence: TGTGCCAGCAGGGGCCGCGGGAGGTATTCCTCCGAGCAGTACTTC. Encoded protein: CASRGRGRYSSEQYF. The chain joins TRBV28 to TRBJ2-7; 8 positions agree with TRBD2. The germline CDR1 and CDR2 sequences are MDHEN and SYDVKM. The CDR3 contains 15 residues. Based on the CDR3 plus reference TRBV28 and TRBJ2-7, the full variable domain is DVKVTQSSRYLVKRTGEKVFLECVQDMDHENMFWYRQDPGLGLRLIYFSYDVKMKEKGDIPEGYSVSREKKERFSLILESASTNQTSMYLCASRGRGRYSSEQYFGPGTRLTVT.

This clone was seen only once. The chain combines TRBV28 with TRBJ2-7; weak D call: TRBD1 (6 bases). CDR3 length: 16 amino acids. The germline gives CDR1 MDHEN, CDR2 SYDVKM. V lost 2 bases and J lost 2, with 16 bases in between. The CDR3 spells CASSLGGRGHPYEQYF. The CDR3 bases are TGTGCCAGCAGTTTAGGGGGCCGGGGACACCCCTACGAGCAGTACTTC.

The chain joins TRBV11-2 to TRBJ2-5; D is unresolved. V lost 2 bases and J 4 bases, leaving 8 bases between the germline ends. Germline CDR1 reads SGHAT; CDR2 reads FQNNGV. This CDR3 has 13 amino acids. The CDR3 coding sequence is TGTGCCAGCAGCTTACAGGTCTCAGAGACCCAGTACTTC. Its translation is CASSLQVSETQYF.

This sequence joins TRBV18 and TRBJ2-5; 7 bases fit TRBD1. The CDR3 totals 14 residues. Germline loops: CDR1 KGHSH, CDR2 LQKENI. V was clipped by 3 bases and J by 1 base; unmatched bases: 2. DNA of the CDR3: TGTGCCAGCTCACCTGACAGGGTCCAAGAGACCCAGTACTTC. It yields the protein CASSPDRVQETQYF. The whole variable domain, remainder taken from reference TRBV18 and TRBJ2-5, is NAGVMQNPRHLVRRRGQEARLRCSPMKGHSHVYWYRQLPEEGLKFMVYLQKENIIDESGMPKERFSAEFPKEGPSILRIQQVVRGDSAAYFCASSPDRVQETQYFGPGTRLLVL.

This chain uses TRBV10-3 with TRBJ2-6; D is perhaps TRBD1 (5 bases). CDR3 size: 18 residues. Germline values: CDR1 ENHRY, CDR2 SYGVKD. V dropped 6 bases and J dropped 0 bases, with 18 bases sitting between them. The CDR3 bases are TGTGCCATCAGACCTCGAGAAGGGGCAAGCTCTGGGGCCAACGTCCTGACTTTC. Amino acids: CAIRPREGASSGANVLTF.

This clone was picked up one time. Written as DNA, the CDR3 is TGTGCCAGCAGTACACCTGGGCGCCCAAGCTACGAGCAGTACTTC. Translating it yields CASSTPGRPSYEQYF. This chain connects TRBV28 to TRBJ2-7; the D is unclear. The CDR3 is 15 amino acids. The V end was cut by 5 bases, the J end by 3 bases, with 17 bases between. Looked up from germline, CDR1 is MDHEN and CDR2 is SYDVKM.

J is TRBJ1-1 and V is TRBV10-3, with 7 nucleotides matching TRBD1. Germline CDR1 ENHRY, CDR2 SYGVKD. CDR3 length: 13 amino acids. V lost 6 bases, J lost 6 bases, and 7 bases stayed unmatched. The CDR3 DNA reads as TGTGCCATCAGGGACGACAGGGCGGCTGAAGCTTTCTTT. Translated: CAIRDDRAAEAFF.